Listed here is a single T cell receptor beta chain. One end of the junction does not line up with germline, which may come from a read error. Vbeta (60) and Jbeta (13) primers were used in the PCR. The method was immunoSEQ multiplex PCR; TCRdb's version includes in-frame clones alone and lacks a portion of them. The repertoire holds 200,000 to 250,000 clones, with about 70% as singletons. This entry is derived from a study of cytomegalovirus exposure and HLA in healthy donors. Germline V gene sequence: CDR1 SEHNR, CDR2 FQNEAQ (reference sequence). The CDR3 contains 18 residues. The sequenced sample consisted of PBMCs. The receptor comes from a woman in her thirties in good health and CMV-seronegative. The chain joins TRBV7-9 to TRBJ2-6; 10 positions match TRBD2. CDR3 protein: CSSSQGTSANSGANVLTF. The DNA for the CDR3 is TGTTCCAGCAGCCAGGGGACTAGCGCCAACTCTGGGGCCAACGTCCTGACTTTC. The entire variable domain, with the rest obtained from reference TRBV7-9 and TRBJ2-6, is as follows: DTGVSQNPRHKITKRGQNVTFRCDPISEHNRLYWYRQTLGQGPEFLTYFQNEAQLEKSRLLSDRFSAERPKGSFSTLEIQRTEQGDSAMYLCSSSQGTSANSGANVLTFGAGSRLTVL.